This entry lists 25 T cell receptor beta chains sequenced from one sample in a study of shared clonotypes between healthy human individuals. Assay used: immunoSEQ multiplex PCR; TCRdb lists only in-frame clones, some missing. In the table there are some 200,000 clones, over 50% of which are singletons. The sequenced material came from memory CD4+ T cells sorted from blood. Subset defined: CD45RA-negative fraction. The receptors stem from a man aged 30 to 39 in good health.

This sequence joins TRBV5-1 and TRBJ2-7, with D perhaps TRBD2 (5 bases). The V and J ends lost 1 base and 5 bases respectively, with 13 bases between them. The CDR3 totals 14 residues. Germline V lookup: CDR1 SGHRS, CDR2 YFSETQ. DNA of the CDR3: TGCGCCAGCAGCTTGAGTCTCGAGGGCCACGAGCAGTACTTC. It is translated as CASSLSLEGHEQYF.

Comment on this clone: A read error is likely here: a far larger clone is one base away. Different DNA sequences within this sample yield the same CDR3. The chain has TRBV5-1 and TRBJ1-1; D remains ambiguous. The CDR3 is 15 amino acids. Germline CDR1 is SGHRS and CDR2 is YFSETQ. For the CDR3, the DNA is TGCGCTAGCAGCTTGGAGATCGGAGCGAACACTGAAGCTTTCTTT. This sequence encodes CASSLEIGANTEAFF.

The chain has TRBV6-1 and TRBJ2-7, with D unresolved. The V end lost 8 bases, the J end lost 0 bases, and 8 bases lay between the germline ends. Germline CDR1 and CDR2: MNHNS and SASEGT. CDR3 size: 12 residues. As DNA, the CDR3 is TGTGCCAGCTACAAACCCTCCTACGAGCAGTACTTC. The encoded protein is CASYKPSYEQYF.

This CDR3 reads CSGGFVGQETQYF. Here the CDR3 DNA reads TGCAGCGGTGGGTTTGTAGGGCAAGAGACCCAGTACTTC. This rearrangement joins TRBV29-1 to TRBJ2-5; D is unresolved. This CDR3 spans 13 amino acids. Germline-derived CDR1 and CDR2 are SQVTM and ANQGSEA. V was pared by 7 bases and J by 2 bases, with 14 bases between.

The V gene is TRBV7-2, the J gene TRBJ2-7; TRBD1 aligns across 7 bases. V dropped 5 bases and J dropped 2; count of bases not matched to a gene: 9. Germline CDR1 reads SGHTA; CDR2 reads FQGNSA. CDR3 length: 15 residues. In DNA, the CDR3 is TGTGCCAGCAGCAACCGACAGGGATGGACCTACGAGCAGTACTTC. This codes for CASSNRQGWTYEQYF. Based on the CDR3 plus reference TRBV7-2 and TRBJ2-7, the full variable domain is GAGVSQSPSNKVTEKGKDVELRCDPISGHTALYWYRQSLGQGLEFLIYFQGNSAPDKSGLPSDRFSAERTGGSVSTLTIQRTQQEDSAVYLCASSNRQGWTYEQYFGPGTRLTVT.

A word on this clone: One end of the junction is discordant with germline, which a read error may explain. The V gene is TRBV27, the J gene TRBJ2-2, with 7 nucleotides matching TRBD2. The CDR3 is made up of 14 amino acids. CDR1 and CDR2 (germline): MNHEY, SMNVEV (reference sequence). CDR3 nucleotide sequence: TGTGCCAGCAGGAGCGGGACGAACGCCGGGGAGCTGTTTTTT. It is translated as CASRSGTNAGELFF.

The chain has TRBV5-6 and TRBJ2-2; 7 bases are a match to TRBD1. Germline assignment: CDR1 SGHDT and CDR2 YYEEEE. The CDR3 covers 16 residues. V lost 5 bases, J lost 1 base, and 8 bases stayed unmatched. The CDR3 reads CASSRRTGLNTGELFF. For the CDR3, the DNA is TGTGCCAGCAGTCGTCGGACAGGACTGAACACCGGGGAGCTGTTTTTT.

V gene TRBV4-2 combines with J gene TRBJ2-7; D is unresolved. The CDR3 totals 14 residues. The V gene's germline CDR1 is LGHNA and CDR2 YNFKEQ. V was shortened by 0 bases and J by 3 bases, with 9 bases between the two germline ends. The CDR3 nucleotides are TGTGCCAGCAGCCAAGATCACGACCACTACGAGCAGTACTTC. Its protein product is CASSQDHDHYEQYF.

As DNA, the CDR3 is TGCAGCGTTGAAGATGGACCCAATGAGCAGTTCTTC. This sequence encodes CSVEDGPNEQFF. The chain employs TRBV29-1 and TRBJ2-1; D not resolved. Trimming removed 0 bases at V and 6 bases at J, with 6 bases between. The CDR3 is made up of 12 amino acids. Per the germline V gene, CDR1 is SQVTM and CDR2 is ANQGSEA.

This clone has just a few counts. The chain couples TRBV5-4 to TRBJ2-1, with D perhaps TRBD1 (7 bases). From germline, CDR1 is SGHNT and CDR2 YYREEE (reference sequence). Trimming took off 4 bases at V and 7 bases at J, with 15 bases between the two ends. The CDR3 totals 14 residues. For the CDR3, the DNA is TGTGCCAGCAGCCAGGGGGGCAGGGTAAATGAGCAGTTCTTC. Residues: CASSQGGRVNEQFF.

The chain joins TRBV2 to TRBJ1-2; 7 bases line up with TRBD1. Germline V lookup: CDR1 SNHLY, CDR2 FYNNEI. V shed 6 bases, J shed 3 bases, and the junction held 7 bases outside the gene matches. The CDR3 is 14 amino acids. CDR3 nucleotides: TGTGCCAGCAGCGCGGGACAGCTCTACTATGGCTACACCTTC. Encoded protein: CASSAGQLYYGYTF.

The V and J genes are TRBV11-2 and TRBJ2-7, with D possibly called TRBD1 or TRBD2 (5 bases each). CDR3 length: 16 residues. Trimming took 3 bases from V and 3 from J, leaving 18 bases between them. Germline V gene data show CDR1 as SGHAT and CDR2 as FQNNGV. CDR3 nucleotides: TGTGCCAGCAGCTTCGGGGTGCCGGGACCTAACTACGAGCAGTACTTC. It yields the protein CASSFGVPGPNYEQYF. The full variable domain, in which reference TRBV11-2 and TRBJ2-7 provide the parts outside the CDR3, is EAGVAQSPRYKIIEKRQSVAFWCNPISGHATLYWYQQILGQGPKLLIQFQNNGVVDDSQLPKDRFSAERLKGVDSTLKIQPAKLEDSAVYLCASSFGVPGPNYEQYFGPGTRLTVT.

This clone was counted between two and nine times. The chain joins TRBV7-7 to TRBJ2-7; TRBD2 is a possible D gene (6 bases). The CDR3 covers 14 residues. In germline, CDR1 is SSHAT, CDR2 FNYEAQ (reference sequence). For the CDR3, the DNA is TGTGCTAGCGGTCCCAACGAATTCTCCTACGAGCAGTACTTC. Translating gives CASGPNEFSYEQYF.

The V gene is TRBV5-1, the J gene TRBJ2-2; 7 positions match TRBD1. CDR1 is SGHRS, CDR2 YFSETQ, per germline. CDR3 length: 15 residues. Trimming removed 0 bases from V and 5 bases from J; junction bases left unmatched: 4. The CDR3 reads CASSLGQGDTGELFF. The CDR3 DNA sequence: TGCGCCAGCAGCTTGGGACAGGGAGATACCGGGGAGCTGTTTTTT.

The genes are TRBV11-2 and TRBJ2-1, with a possible D match to TRBD1 (6 bases). There are 15 residues in the CDR3. Looked up from germline, CDR1 is SGHAT and CDR2 is FQNNGV. V lost 6 bases and J lost 3, with 15 bases in between. The chain's CDR3 is CASREQGWDYNEQFF. In nucleotides, the CDR3 is TGTGCCAGCAGAGAACAGGGTTGGGACTACAATGAGCAGTTCTTC.

This clone has at least ten counts. A read error may account for a junction end that differs from germline. The J gene is TRBJ1-5, the V gene TRBV10-1; TRBD1 agrees at 8 bases. CDR3 length: 12 residues. Germline CDR1 is WNHNN and CDR2 is SYGVQD (reference sequence). CDR3 bases: TGCGCCAGCAGTGAGCGTTTGGACAGGGCGGATTTT. Its translation: CASSERLDRADF.

The genes are TRBV11-2 and TRBJ2-7; 11 bases fit TRBD2. Looked up from germline, CDR1 is SGHAT and CDR2 is FQNNGV. V gave up 5 bases and J gave up 2 bases; unmatched junction bases: 8. The CDR3 is made up of 16 amino acids. This CDR3 reads CASSRASSGGTYEQYF. The CDR3 DNA is TGTGCCAGCAGCCGGGCCTCTAGCGGGGGGACCTACGAGCAGTACTTC.

This CDR3 reads CASSLGWAGGNQETQYF. The CDR3 DNA reads TGTGCCAGCAGCTTAGGCTGGGCAGGGGGCAATCAAGAGACCCAGTACTTC. The gene calls are TRBV5-6 and TRBJ2-5; 8 bases fit TRBD1. Germline CDR1 SGHDT, CDR2 YYEEEE. The CDR3 length is 17 residues. Trimming cost V 2 bases and J 2 bases; bases outside gene matches: 11.

This clone was picked up a small number of times. The chain has TRBV10-2 and TRBJ2-3; D unresolved. Germline V gene data show CDR1 as WSHSY and CDR2 as SAAADI. The CDR3 is 13 amino acids. The V end was cut by 6 bases, the J end by 2 bases, with 9 bases between. The CDR3 spells CASRLADTDTQYF. The CDR3 DNA sequence: TGCGCCAGCAGGTTAGCAGACACAGATACGCAGTATTTT.

The chain links TRBV5-8 to TRBJ2-7; D possibly corresponds to TRBD2 (5 bases). This CDR3 has 15 residues. Between the trimmed V and J ends, which lost 6 bases and 3 bases, there was a span of 19 bases. The germline CDR1 and CDR2 sequences are SGHTS and YDEGEE. The CDR3 sequence: CASIRNPQAGYEQYF. As DNA, the CDR3 is TGTGCCAGCATCAGGAACCCCCAGGCGGGCTACGAGCAGTACTTC.

V is TRBV11-2 and J is TRBJ1-1, with TRBD1 matching over 10 bases. The CDR3 is made up of 14 amino acids. V shed 4 bases and J 11 bases; nucleotides not matched to a gene: 10. Germline V gene lookup returns CDR1 SGHAT and CDR2 FQNNGV. DNA of the CDR3: TGTGCCAGCAGCTCACTTAGAGGACAGGGGGAGGCTTTCTTT. This encodes CASSSLRGQGEAFF.

The chain employs TRBV29-1 and TRBJ2-7; D possibly corresponds to TRBD2 (7 bases). The CDR3 consists of 12 residues. V was cut by 5 bases and J by 7 bases, with 15 bases left in between. Germline V gene data show CDR1 as SQVTM and CDR2 as ANQGSEA. The CDR3 DNA sequence: TGCAGCGTTCAAGGGGGGGTGCGGGAGCAGTACTTC. Residues: CSVQGGVREQYF.

This clone has just a few counts. The DNA for the CDR3 is TGTGCCAGCAGCTTATTCCAGAACGCGAACACCGGGGAGCTGTTTTTT. It translates to CASSLFQNANTGELFF. The V call is TRBV7-9, the J call TRBJ2-2, with D unclear. V lost 2 bases and J 0 bases, leaving 10 bases between the germline ends. This CDR3 spans 16 amino acids. Looked up from germline, CDR1 is SEHNR and CDR2 is FQNEAQ (reference sequence).

A few counts support this clone. This sequence joins TRBV7-9 and TRBJ2-1, with 9 bases lining up with TRBD2. This CDR3 contains 17 residues. With 2 bases clipped from V and 7 bases from J, the junction kept 12 bases outside the gene matches. The germline gives CDR1 SEHNR, CDR2 FQNEAQ (reference sequence). The CDR3 DNA sequence: TGTGCCAGCAGCTTACCTCGGGCGGGAGGGCCGGTGAATGAGCAGTTCTTC. Its translation: CASSLPRAGGPVNEQFF. The variable domain in full, completed from reference TRBV7-9 and TRBJ2-1, reads DTGVSQNPRHKITKRGQNVTFRCDPISEHNRLYWYRQTLGQGPEFLTYFQNEAQLEKSRLLSDRFSAERPKGSFSTLEIQRTEQGDSAMYLCASSLPRAGGPVNEQFFGPGTRLTVL.

The chain links TRBV18 to TRBJ1-1, with D unclear. The germline gives CDR1 KGHSH, CDR2 LQKENI. Deletions cut 4 bases from V and 1 base from J, with 13 bases between. The CDR3 length is 15 residues. The CDR3 sequence is CASSLPPDRNTEAFF. The DNA of the CDR3 is TGTGCCAGCTCACTGCCTCCAGACCGGAACACTGAAGCTTTCTTT.